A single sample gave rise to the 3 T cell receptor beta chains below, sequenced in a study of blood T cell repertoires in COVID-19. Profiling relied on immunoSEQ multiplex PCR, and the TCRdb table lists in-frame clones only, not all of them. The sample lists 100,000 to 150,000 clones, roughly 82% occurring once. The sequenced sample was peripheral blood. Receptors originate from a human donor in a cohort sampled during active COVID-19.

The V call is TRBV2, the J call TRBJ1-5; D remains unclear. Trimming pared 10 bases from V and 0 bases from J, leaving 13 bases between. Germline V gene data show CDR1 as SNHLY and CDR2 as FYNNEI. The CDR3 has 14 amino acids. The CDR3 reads CATRRSYSNQPQHF. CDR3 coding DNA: TGTGCCACCCGACGGAGCTATAGCAATCAGCCCCAGCATTTT.

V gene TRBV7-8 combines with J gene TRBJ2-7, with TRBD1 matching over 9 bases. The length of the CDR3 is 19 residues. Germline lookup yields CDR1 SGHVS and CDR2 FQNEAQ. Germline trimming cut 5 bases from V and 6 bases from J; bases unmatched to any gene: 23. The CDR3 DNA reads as TGTGCCAGCAGCCTCACCCATCAAACCGGACAGGGGAAATCGCGCGAGCAGTACTTC. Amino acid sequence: CASSLTHQTGQGKSREQYF.

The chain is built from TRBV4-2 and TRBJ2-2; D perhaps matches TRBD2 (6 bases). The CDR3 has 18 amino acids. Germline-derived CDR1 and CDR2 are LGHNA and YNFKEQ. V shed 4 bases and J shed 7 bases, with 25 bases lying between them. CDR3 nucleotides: TGTGCCAGCAGCCCACAGACTAGAACCCCCGTAGGGGTCGGGGAGCTGTTTTTT. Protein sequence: CASSPQTRTPVGVGELFF.